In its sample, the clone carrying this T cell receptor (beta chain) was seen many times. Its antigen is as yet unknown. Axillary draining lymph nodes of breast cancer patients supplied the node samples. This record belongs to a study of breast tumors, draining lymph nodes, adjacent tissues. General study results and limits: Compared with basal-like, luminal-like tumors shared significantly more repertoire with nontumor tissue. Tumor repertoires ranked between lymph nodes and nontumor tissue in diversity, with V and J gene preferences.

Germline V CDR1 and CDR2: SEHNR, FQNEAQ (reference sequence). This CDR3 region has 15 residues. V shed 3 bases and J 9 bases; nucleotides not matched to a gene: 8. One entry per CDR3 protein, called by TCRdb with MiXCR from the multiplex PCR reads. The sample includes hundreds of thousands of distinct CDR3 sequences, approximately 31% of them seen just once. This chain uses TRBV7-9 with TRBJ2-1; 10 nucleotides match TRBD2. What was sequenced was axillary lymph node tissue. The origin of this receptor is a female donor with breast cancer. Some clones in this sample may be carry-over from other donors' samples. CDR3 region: CASSFKRWTSGEQFF. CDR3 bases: TGTGCCAGCAGCTTCAAGAGGTGGACTAGCGGTGAGCAGTTCTTC.